This T cell receptor beta chain derives from a study of PD-1 blockade in classical Hodgkin lymphoma. The time point is: newly diagnosed, previously untreated cHL patient sample. Researchers report purifying CD4+ T cells from thawed PBMCs by magnetic negative selection. Here immunoSEQ multiplex PCR was the method, and the copy in TCRdb shows in-frame clones only, minus some. The table records fewer than 40,000 clones, roughly nine tenths of them present only once. Germline-derived CDR1 and CDR2 are SGHTA and FQGTGA. Trimming removed 5 bases at V and 9 bases at J, with 14 bases between. This CDR3 is built from 13 residues.

The chain carries TRBV7-3 and TRBJ2-1; D is unclear. Sequencing was carried out using CD4+ T cells from blood. The clonotype was recovered from a human donor with classical Hodgkin lymphoma. CDR3: CASSQTLEAEQFF. The CDR3 region has the DNA TGTGCCAGCAGCCAGACTCTAGAGGCTGAGCAGTTCTTC.